Sequencing of this TCR beta chain was carried out in a study of T cells after somatic rescue of genetic block. This table comes from immunoSEQ multiplex PCR, and its TCRdb copy is limited to in-frame clones, with some not included. Of about 13,000 clones in the sample, 65% to 75% are singletons; the top ten hold approximately 19%. V shed 3 bases and J shed 4 bases, with 16 bases lying between them. The length of the CDR3 is 16 residues. The germline V gene encodes CDR1 LNHDA and CDR2 SQIVND (reference sequence). The receptor's source is a boy aged 5-17 years. This chain uses TRBV19 with TRBJ2-1; D is possibly TRBD2 (6 bases). The sequenced sample was peripheral blood mononuclear cells (PBMCs). The CDR3 spells CASSISSGGRYNEQFF. DNA of the CDR3: TGTGCCAGTAGTATCTCAAGCGGAGGGCGGTACAATGAGCAGTTCTTC.